This T cell receptor beta chain was sequenced in a study of beta chain features in type 1 diabetes. Overall study findings and caveats: Compared to healthy donors, patients appeared to have naive, central memory and Treg TCRB repertoires that were more alike.

This clone turned up a few times. What it binds is unknown. Of the isolated RNA, all was reverse transcribed, and so the sequenced material was expressed TCRB transcripts. Libraries were prepared by immunoSEQ multiplex PCR; TCRdb keeps only in-frame clonotypes and omits some of them. The table has 240,000 or so clones, about 30% seen once. Sequencing used central memory CD4+ T cells from blood. The sequence was obtained from a man aged 25 to 40 in good health.

The CDR3 reads CSVQAQGGNQPQHF. The CDR3 DNA is TGCAGCGTTCAAGCCCAGGGTGGCAATCAGCCCCAGCATTTT. The chain recombines TRBV29-1 with TRBJ1-5, with D possibly being TRBD1 (5 bases). The germline V and J ends were trimmed by 5 bases and 2 bases, with 13 bases remaining between them. The CDR3 extends over 14 amino acids. Germline V CDR1 and CDR2: SQVTM, ANQGSEA.